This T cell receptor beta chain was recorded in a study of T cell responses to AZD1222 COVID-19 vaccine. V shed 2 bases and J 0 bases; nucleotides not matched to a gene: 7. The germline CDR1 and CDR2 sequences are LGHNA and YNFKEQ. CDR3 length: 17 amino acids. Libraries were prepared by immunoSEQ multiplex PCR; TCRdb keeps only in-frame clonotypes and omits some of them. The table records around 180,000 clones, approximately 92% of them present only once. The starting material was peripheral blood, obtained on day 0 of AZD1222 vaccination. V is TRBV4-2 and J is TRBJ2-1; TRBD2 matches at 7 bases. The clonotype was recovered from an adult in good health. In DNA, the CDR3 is TGTGCCAGCAGCCAACTTAGCGGGTTCAGCTCCTACAATGAGCAGTTCTTC. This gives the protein CASSQLSGFSSYNEQFF.